Below, 14 T cell receptor beta chains from the same sample are listed, as sequenced in a study of early T cells in non-severe SARS-CoV-2 infection. TCRdb itself ran the 5' RACE reads through MiXCR, one entry per CDR3 protein. Among some 30,000 distinct CDR3 sequences listed, approximately 4.6% were seen once. Sequencing was done on a sample of whole blood. These receptors originate from an adult who was a healthcare worker with PCR-confirmed SARS-CoV-2 infection or an uninfected control (not recorded which).

This clonotype was seen many times. This chain joins TRBV10-3 and TRBJ2-5; 8 bases map to TRBD2. Germline V gives CDR1 ENHRY, CDR2 SYGVKD. CDR3 length: 15 residues. With V trimmed by 6 bases and J by 5 bases, 11 bases remained unmatched. CDR3 region: CAIRAGTRTMETQYF. The DNA of the CDR3 is TGTGCCATCAGGGCCGGGACTAGGACTATGGAGACCCAGTACTTC.

This clonotype is labeled medium-sized. The CDR3 DNA is TGCAGCGTTGAAGATATTCGGGGATTGAACACCGGGGAGCTGTTTTTT. This translates into CSVEDIRGLNTGELFF. This sequence joins TRBV29-1 and TRBJ2-2; perhaps TRBD2 as D (5 bases). The germline V and J ends were trimmed by 0 bases and 1 base, with 12 bases remaining between them. CDR1 and CDR2 (germline): SQVTM, ANQGSEA. This CDR3 has 16 residues.

In this sample, this clonotype turned up many times. V is TRBV5-1 and J is TRBJ2-2; D unresolved. Germline assignment: CDR1 SGHRS and CDR2 YFSETQ. V dropped 3 bases and J dropped 0 bases, with 9 bases sitting between them. This CDR3 comprises 15 residues. As DNA, the CDR3 is TGCGCCAGCAGCTCTGAACAGTCGAACACCGGGGAGCTGTTTTTT. This sequence encodes CASSSEQSNTGELFF.

This clonotype appeared many times. This rearrangement joins TRBV12-3 or TRBV12-4 to TRBJ1-2; TRBD1 is a possible D gene (5 bases). The length of the CDR3 is 12 residues. The germline V and J ends were trimmed by 1 base and 8 bases, with 8 bases remaining between them. The CDR3 loop is CASSLGGWGYTF. The CDR3 DNA is TGTGCCAGCAGTTTAGGGGGCTGGGGCTACACCTTC.

The chain combines TRBV20-1 with TRBJ2-3, with a tentative D call TRBD1 (6 bases). Germline V gene sequence: CDR1 DFQATT, CDR2 SNEGSKA (reference sequence). This CDR3 has 14 residues. Trimming pared 5 bases from V and 3 bases from J, leaving 15 bases between. The CDR3 loop reads CSAHGTLRTDTQYF. The CDR3 nucleotides are TGCAGTGCTCACGGGACACTAAGAACAGATACGCAGTATTTT.

On this clonotype: One end of the junction is discordant with germline, which a read error may explain. The V call is TRBV11-2, the J call TRBJ2-3; no reliable D call. The CDR3 contains 13 residues. The V gene's germline CDR1 is SGHAT and CDR2 FQNNGV. The CDR3 region is CASRLGATDTQYF. The CDR3 region has the DNA TGTGCCAGCAGATTAGGAGCGACAGATACGCAGTATTTT.

This clonotype showed up many times. The V call is TRBV27, the J call TRBJ1-2; no clear D gene. Germline-derived CDR1 and CDR2 are MNHEY and SMNVEV (reference sequence). Deletions cut 2 bases from V and 1 base from J, with 5 bases between. This CDR3 has 13 amino acids. The CDR3 region has the DNA TGTGCCAGCAGTTTAGGAAGTAACTATGGCTACACCTTC. Protein: CASSLGSNYGYTF.

This clonotype was picked up many times. The chain couples TRBV27 to TRBJ2-1; 7 nucleotides agree with TRBD2. This CDR3 contains 14 residues. The V gene end was trimmed by 5 bases and the J gene end by 2 bases; junction bases not matched to a gene: 3. The V gene's germline CDR1 is MNHEY and CDR2 SMNVEV (reference sequence). The chain's CDR3 is CASSLSGPYNEQFF. The CDR3 nucleotides read TGTGCCAGCAGTCTTAGCGGGCCCTACAATGAGCAGTTCTTC.

This clonotype has ten or more counts. This sequence joins TRBV7-2 and TRBJ1-4; tentative D call: TRBD1 (5 bases). CDR3 length equals 18 residues. The V end lost 5 bases, the J end lost 0 bases, and 19 bases lay between the germline ends. Germline V gene sequence: CDR1 SGHTA, CDR2 FQGNSA. The CDR3 region is CASSPRGQGSATNEKLFF. The CDR3 DNA reads as TGTGCCAGCAGCCCCCGCGGGCAGGGAAGTGCAACTAATGAAAAACTGTTTTTT.

Remarks on this clonotype: Mismatch with germline at one junction end may stem from a read error. The genes are TRBV20-1 and TRBJ1-2; 7 bases match TRBD1. This CDR3 has 15 residues. Germline values: CDR1 DFQATT, CDR2 SNEGSKA (reference sequence). CDR3 residues: CSAPLGQSANYGDTF. The CDR3 DNA reads as TGCAGTGCCCCGTTGGGACAGAGTGCTAACTATGGCGACACCTTC.

This clonotype was seen many times. The genes are TRBV29-1 and TRBJ2-2; TRBD1 matches at 11 bases. The J segment lost 4 bases and the V segment lost 0 bases, leaving 7 bases of the junction unmatched. From germline, CDR1 is SQVTM and CDR2 ANQGSEA. The CDR3 totals 17 residues. The CDR3 loop is CSVEDRGQGASTGELFF. The CDR3 nucleotides read TGCAGCGTTGAAGATCGCGGACAGGGGGCGAGCACCGGGGAGCTGTTTTTT.

This clonotype came up many times. The V and J genes are TRBV5-1 and TRBJ2-1; the D gene is possibly TRBD1 (5 bases). Germline CDR1 reads SGHRS; CDR2 reads YFSETQ. V was trimmed by 0 bases and J by 4 bases, leaving 11 bases between them. CDR3 length: 15 residues. The DNA for the CDR3 is TGCGCCAGCAGCTTGGAAGGGGATCTTTACAATGAGCAGTTCTTC. Translating it yields CASSLEGDLYNEQFF.

Many counts were recorded for this clonotype. The V gene is TRBV6-1, the J gene TRBJ1-5; 9 bases align to TRBD1. Germline V gene sequence: CDR1 MNHNS, CDR2 SASEGT. The CDR3 is 15 amino acids. The V gene end was trimmed by 7 bases and the J gene end by 1 base; junction bases not matched to a gene: 5. CDR3 bases: TGTGCCAGCAAGGGACAGGGATCGAGCAATCAGCCCCAGCATTTT. Translation gives CASKGQGSSNQPQHF.

This clonotype was counted between two and nine times. V gene TRBV7-6 combines with J gene TRBJ1-1; D remains unclear. CDR1 and CDR2 (germline): SGHVS, FNYEAQ. V dropped 6 bases and J dropped 7 bases, with 12 bases sitting between them. CDR3 length equals 12 residues. CDR3 amino acids: CASRPSRGEAFF. CDR3 DNA sequence: TGTGCCAGCAGACCCTCCCGGGGTGAAGCTTTCTTT.